The clone carrying this T cell receptor (beta chain) was picked up one time. Its matching antigen is unknown. Germline V lookup: CDR1 SGHTA, CDR2 FQGTGA. J gave up 9 bases and V 5 bases, and 10 bases lay outside the gene matches. CDR3 size: 15 residues. The authors ran a second PCR of roughly 6 to 12 cycles using a sample-barcoded 5' primer and a J-beta primer mix. A single record per CDR3 protein comes from TCRdb applying MiXCR to the 5' RACE reads. Of around 1,900,000 distinct CDR3 sequences in the sample, roughly two fifths were seen once. The source of the sample is a study of blood T cells in healthy people across ages. Study-wide results and caveats: Observed TCR beta diversity per million T cells went down as age went up. This fall followed a roughly linear course with age. Those diversity estimates obtained from one million T cells were thought to be underestimates. When set beside aged donors, long-lived donors presented more naive CD4+ cells and higher diversity.

What was sequenced was blood. This rearrangement joins TRBV7-3 to TRBJ2-1; 10 nucleotides line up with TRBD2. The origin of this receptor is a human donor in good health. The CDR3 sequence is CASSTSGGAGSEQFF. The CDR3 nucleotides read TGTGCCAGCAGCACAAGCGGGGGGGCCGGGAGTGAGCAGTTCTTC.